Presented here are 5 T cell receptor beta chains from one specimen sequenced in a study of blood T cells in healthy people across ages. It was with a sample-barcoded 5' primer and a J-beta primer mix that a second PCR of roughly 7 to 11 cycles was run. TCRdb processed the 5' RACE reads anew with MiXCR; each CDR3 protein has one entry. The sample includes 1.5 million or so distinct CDR3 sequences, roughly 45% of them seen just once. Sequencing input: blood. The source of these receptors is a woman aged 18-29 years in good health.

The V call is TRBV27, the J call TRBJ1-2; D is perhaps TRBD1 (5 bases). There are 16 residues in the CDR3. Trimming removed 6 bases at V and 10 bases at J, with 27 bases between. Germline CDR1 and CDR2: MNHEY and SMNVEV (reference sequence). Here the CDR3 reads CASSPSFRDYECVYTF. CDR3 sequence (DNA): TGTGCCAGCAGCCCTAGTTTCCGGGACTACGAGTGTGTCTACACCTTC.

The chain combines TRBV5-5 with TRBJ1-4; D gene ambiguous. The V end was cut by 4 bases, the J end by 8 bases, with 18 bases between. This CDR3 is 15 amino acids long. The germline CDR1 and CDR2 sequences are SGHKS and YYEKEE (reference sequence). DNA of the CDR3: TGTGCCAGCAGCCCCACAGTAATTGAAGTGGAAAAACTGTTTTTT. Translated, it gives CASSPTVIEVEKLFF.

The chain employs TRBV25-1 and TRBJ2-1; TRBD1 or TRBD2 may be the D gene (6 bases each). The CDR3 spans 15 residues. Germline V lookup: CDR1 MGHDK, CDR2 SYGVNS. Between the trimmed V and J ends, which lost 6 bases and 1 base, there was a span of 13 bases. The CDR3 loop is CASRPRGESYNEQFF. CDR3 nucleotides: TGTGCCAGCAGACCTAGGGGGGAGTCCTACAATGAGCAGTTCTTC.

This chain links TRBV7-9 with TRBJ2-3; 8 nucleotides align to TRBD2. CDR3 length equals 15 residues. V shed 1 base, J shed 2 bases, and the junction held 2 bases outside the gene matches. Germline V gene lookup returns CDR1 SEHNR and CDR2 FQNEAQ (reference sequence). CDR3 DNA: TGTGCCAGCAGCTTAGGAGCGGGAGCCACAGATACGCAGTATTTT. This codes for CASSLGAGATDTQYF. The full variable domain, its missing parts supplied by reference TRBV7-9 and TRBJ2-3, is DTGVSQNPRHKITKRGQNVTFRCDPISEHNRLYWYRQTLGQGPEFLTYFQNEAQLEKSRLLSDRFSAERPKGSFSTLEIQRTEQGDSAMYLCASSLGAGATDTQYFGPGTRLTVL.

This clonotype was counted a few times. The chain employs TRBV9 and TRBJ2-1, with 11 bases identical to TRBD2. Losses at the gene ends were 0 bases for V and 10 bases for J; bases not matched to a gene: 9. Germline V gives CDR1 SGDLS, CDR2 YYNGEE. CDR3 length: 16 amino acids. CDR3 amino acids: CASSVVVGTSGGEQFF. In DNA, the CDR3 is TGTGCCAGCAGCGTAGTAGTCGGGACTAGCGGCGGGGAGCAGTTCTTC.